These 11 T cell receptor beta chains came from one sample sequenced in a study of CD8 T cells in Susac syndrome. Random-hexamer reverse transcription was applied to roughly 0.45 to 1 ug RNA. TCRdb independently ran MiXCR on the immunoSEQ multiplex PCR reads; one entry per CDR3 protein. The sample shows around 160,000 distinct CDR3 sequences, 94% of them seen only once. Sequencing input: CD4+ T cells from PBMCs. The receptors were sampled from a human donor with multiple sclerosis.

V usage is TRBV12-3 or TRBV12-4 and J usage is TRBJ1-5, with D possibly TRBD1 on 6 matching bases. Trimming pared 7 bases from V and 5 bases from J, leaving 12 bases between. This CDR3 is 13 amino acids long. CDR3 residues: CASTTGGDQPQHF. CDR3 bases: TGTGCCAGCACCACGGGGGGCGATCAGCCCCAGCATTTT.

This chain uses TRBV28 with TRBJ1-1; no clear D gene. V was pared by 7 bases and J by 1 base, with 7 bases between. The germline V gene encodes CDR1 MDHEN and CDR2 SYDVKM. CDR3 size: 12 residues. Here the CDR3 DNA reads TGTGCCAGCATTAGCGGGAACACTGAAGCTTTCTTT. Translating it yields CASISGNTEAFF.

This clonotype was counted a single time. The J gene is TRBJ2-5, the V gene TRBV2, with D possibly matching TRBD2 (7 bases). The ends were cut back, 6 bases at V and 7 bases at J, with 21 bases in the middle. Germline CDR1 reads SNHLY; CDR2 reads FYNNEI. The CDR3 spans 15 residues. The CDR3 reads CASRIRDNTGGTQYF. The CDR3 DNA reads TGTGCCAGCAGAATCCGGGACAATACGGGAGGGACCCAGTACTTC. Full variable domain (rest looked up from reference TRBV2 and TRBJ2-5): EPEVTQTPSHQVTQMGQEVILRCVPISNHLYFYWYRQILGQKVEFLVSFYNNEISEKSEIFDDQFSVERPDGSNFTLKIRSTKLEDSAMYFCASRIRDNTGGTQYFGPGTRLLVL.

This rearrangement joins TRBV5-4 to TRBJ2-3; 7 bases align to TRBD2. V lost 6 bases to trimming and J lost 0 bases; unmatched junction nucleotides: 10. CDR1 is SGHNT, CDR2 YYREEE, per germline (reference sequence). The CDR3 contains 16 residues. The CDR3 bases are TGTGCCAGCAACCCCGGCGGGAGCGCTAGCACAGATACGCAGTATTTT. Protein: CASNPGGSASTDTQYF.

The rearrangement uses TRBV24-1 and TRBJ2-1, with 7 bases lining up with TRBD2. The length of the CDR3 is 13 residues. The trim removed 2 bases at V and 8 bases at J, leaving 2 bases unmatched. Germline CDR1 is KGHDR and CDR2 is SFDVKD. CDR3 sequence: CATSDSGRDEQFF. Written as DNA, the CDR3 is TGTGCCACCAGTGATTCAGGGAGGGATGAGCAGTTCTTC.

The chain carries TRBV15 and TRBJ2-6; TRBD1 is a possible D gene (6 bases). The CDR3 is 16 residues long. Germline values: CDR1 LNHNV, CDR2 YYDKDF (reference sequence). Trimming removed 1 base at V and 8 bases at J, with 15 bases between. The CDR3 spells CATSRGTLTGSNVLTF. CDR3 nucleotides: TGTGCCACCAGCAGAGGTACACTAACAGGGTCCAACGTCCTGACTTTC.

This chain uses TRBV7-9 with TRBJ1-2; possible D gene TRBD1, 6 bases. CDR3 size: 17 residues. In germline, CDR1 is SEHNR, CDR2 FQNEAQ (reference sequence). The ends were cut back, 0 bases at V and 3 bases at J, with 17 bases in the middle. CDR3 sequence reads: CASSLAGGQRGDYGYTF. The CDR3 nucleotides are TGTGCCAGCAGCTTAGCAGGGGGTCAGCGCGGTGACTATGGCTACACCTTC. Drawing the rest from reference TRBV7-9 and TRBJ1-2, the complete variable domain is DTGVSQNPRHKITKRGQNVTFRCDPISEHNRLYWYRQTLGQGPEFLTYFQNEAQLEKSRLLSDRFSAERPKGSFSTLEIQRTEQGDSAMYLCASSLAGGQRGDYGYTFGSGTRLTVV.

The genes are TRBV12-3 or TRBV12-4 and TRBJ2-7; D gene uncertain. Trimming removed 3 bases at V and 2 bases at J, with 5 bases between. CDR3 length equals 12 residues. The CDR3 nucleotides are TGTGCCAGCAGTTTGCAACCCTACGAGCAGTACTTC. Translated, it gives CASSLQPYEQYF.

The chain recombines TRBV15 with TRBJ2-7; perhaps TRBD2 as D (5 bases). The CDR3 consists of 15 residues. Germline CDR1 and CDR2: LNHNV and YYDKDF (reference sequence). Trimming cost V 0 bases and J 6 bases, with 15 bases left between them. The CDR3 reads CATSRESPRTSEQYF. The CDR3 bases are TGTGCCACCAGCAGAGAGTCCCCCAGGACTTCCGAGCAGTACTTC.

The chain joins TRBV5-1 to TRBJ2-5; no reliable D call. The CDR3 is made up of 11 amino acids. The germline V gene has CDR1 SGHRS and CDR2 YFSETQ. Trimming removed 5 bases at V and 5 bases at J, with 7 bases between. CDR3 sequence (DNA): TGCGCCAGCAGAGGGCATGAGACCCAGTACTTC. It codes for CASRGHETQYF.

The table lists this clonotype with a few counts. J is TRBJ2-7 and V is TRBV29-1; D is uncertain. Germline assignment: CDR1 SQVTM and CDR2 ANQGSEA. V was trimmed by 5 bases and J by 3 bases, leaving 14 bases between them. There are 13 residues in the CDR3. DNA for the CDR3: TGCAGCGTTTTAAAGCGACTTTGCTACGAGCAGTACTTC. Amino acid sequence: CSVLKRLCYEQYF.